The rows below give T cell receptor beta chains drawn from one sample of a study of cytomegalovirus exposure and HLA in healthy donors. Sequencing was performed with immunoSEQ multiplex PCR; in TCRdb, only in-frame clones are kept and a portion is missing. The table includes 120,000 or so clones, 60% to 85% detected once. Sequenced input: PBMCs. The receptors originated from a young man in good health and CMV-seronegative. Both conserved end residues are part of each CDR3. A D gene is named only where the DNA matches it firmly. Some rows mark clone size as missing; the rest say once, few, many or name a class of expanded clone.

D gene	V gene	clone size	J gene	CDR3 DNA	CDR3 protein
TRBD1	TRBV15	.	TRBJ2-7	TGTGCCACCAGCTCCCCGGGGACAGGGGTGTTAGAGCAGTACTTC	CATSSPGTGVLEQYF
.	TRBV4-1	once	TRBJ1-2	TGCGCCAGCAGCCTCTCCTTGACAGCTAACTATGGCTACACCTTC	CASSLSLTANYGYTF
.	TRBV12-5	.	TRBJ2-3	TGTGCTAGTGGTTCGGACAGTCGATATCGCACAGATACGCAGTATTTT	CASGSDSRYRTDTQYF
.	TRBV7-2	.	TRBJ2-3	TGTGCCAGCAGCGGGACTGGGCAGGGATGGGATACGCAGTATTTT	CASSGTGQGWDTQYF
.	TRBV28	.	TRBJ1-1	TGTGCCAGCAGTCCATCAGGGGAGGCTTTCTTT	CASSPSGEAFF
.	TRBV19	.	TRBJ1-2	TGTGCCAGTACCACCTTCTGGACAGCCGTCTATGGCTACACCTTC	CASTTFWTAVYGYTF
TRBD2	TRBV2	few	TRBJ2-7	TGTGCCAGCAGTTCCGGGACCTTTGGGACTAGGGACGAGCAGTACTTC	CASSSGTFGTRDEQYF
TRBD2	TRBV30	.	TRBJ2-4	TGTGCCTGGAGTGTAATGGGGGGGAACATTCAGTACTTC	CAWSVMGGNIQYF
TRBD1	TRBV4-2	.	TRBJ2-2	TGTGCCAGCAGCCTTGCTAACCCGGGACAGGGCACCACCGGGGAGCTGTTTTTT	CASSLANPGQGTTGELFF
TRBD2	TRBV9	.	TRBJ2-1	TGTGCCAGCAGCGTAGAGGCTAGCGGGGGGCGTGAGCAGTTCTTC	CASSVEASGGREQFF
TRBD1	TRBV30	.	TRBJ2-5	TGTGCCTGGAGCCGGGACAGGGGGCTCATGGAGACCCAGTACTTC	CAWSRDRGLMETQYF
.	TRBV5-6	once	TRBJ2-5	TGTGCCAGCAGCTTGTTACACGACAGGCAGCCCTCCGAGACCCAGTACTTC	CASSLLHDRQPSETQYF
.	TRBV15	.	TRBJ2-5	TGTGCCACCAGCAGAGGGGCAGGGCGAGAGACCCAGTACTTC	CATSRGAGRETQYF
.	TRBV5-4	once	TRBJ2-3	TGTGCCAGCAGCTTGATAACGGTTCTCAGCACAGATACGCAGTATTTT	CASSLITVLSTDTQYF
.	TRBV2	.	TRBJ1-5	TGTGCCAGCAGTGACCAGGGCCACCAGCCCCAGCATTTT	CASSDQGHQPQHF
TRBD1	TRBV18	.	TRBJ2-2	TGTGCCAGCTCACCGGGACAGGGAATCACCGGGGAGCTGTTTTTT	CASSPGQGITGELFF
.	TRBV5-4	once	TRBJ1-1	TGTGCCAGCATTAACAGGGTTAGTACTGAAGCTTTCTTT	CASINRVSTEAFF
.	TRBV12-2	few	TRBJ1-4	TGTGCAAGTCGCACCCCCCAGACTAATGAAAAACTGTTTTTT	CASRTPQTNEKLFF
TRBD1	TRBV5-5	.	TRBJ2-3	TGTGCCAGCAGCCTCCAAGGGACAGGGAGCACAGATACGCAGTATTTT	CASSLQGTGSTDTQYF
TRBD1	TRBV10-1	.	TRBJ1-5	TGCGCCAGCTCCCGGGACAGGGAGGGCAATCAGCCCCAGCATTTT	CASSRDREGNQPQHF
TRBD1	TRBV23-1	few	TRBJ2-2	TGCGCCAGCAGTCAATCAAGGACAGGGGAAGAAGAGGGCGGGGAGCTGTTTTTT	CASSQSRTGEEEGGELFF
TRBD1	TRBV15	.	TRBJ1-3	TGTGCCACCAGCAGAGGACAGGGCGTGAATGGAAACACCATATATTTT	CATSRGQGVNGNTIYF
TRBD2	TRBV9	once	TRBJ2-5	TGTGCCAGCAGCGCTACTAGCGGGAGAGAGACCCAGTACTTC	CASSATSGRETQYF
TRBD2	TRBV9	.	TRBJ2-1	TGTGCCAGCAGCGCTCTAGCGGGAGGCTTTCGCAATGAGCAGTTCTTC	CASSALAGGFRNEQFF
TRBD2	TRBV7-3	.	TRBJ2-1	TGTGCCAGCAGCTTAGTGCGGGGGGGCGGTGAGCAGTTCTTC	CASSLVRGGGEQFF
TRBD2	TRBV5-1	few	TRBJ2-2	TGCGCCAGCAGCTCACTAGCGGGCTACACCGGGGAGCTGTTTTTT	CASSSLAGYTGELFF
.	TRBV5-6	.	TRBJ1-1	TGTGCCAGCCGTCTGAACACTGAAGCTTTCTTT	CASRLNTEAFF
.	TRBV18	.	TRBJ2-7	TGTGCCAGCTCACCAACCCGGTCGGTTTACGAGCAGTACTTC	CASSPTRSVYEQYF
.	TRBV4-1	.	TRBJ1-6	TGCGCCAGCAGCCTTTGGATGGAGGGTAATTCACCCCTCCACTTT	CASSLWMEGNSPLHF
.	TRBV5-1	.	TRBJ2-3	TGCGCCAGCAGCTCCTTCACAGATACGCAGTATTTT	CASSSFTDTQYF
TRBD2	TRBV6-1	.	TRBJ2-1	TGTGCCAGCAGCGCCGGGACTAGCGGGAGGGATGAGCAGTTCTTC	CASSAGTSGRDEQFF
.	TRBV6-1	.	TRBJ2-1	TGTGCCAGCAGTGAACACGGGAGTGGTAATGAGCAGTTCTTC	CASSEHGSGNEQFF
TRBD1	TRBV6-5	.	TRBJ2-4	TGTGCCAGCAGTTTGACAGGGAGTAGGTTCAAAAACATTCAGTACTTC	CASSLTGSRFKNIQYF
TRBD1	TRBV7-2	once	TRBJ2-1	TGTGCCAGCAGCTTAGCGGGACAGGGGATATATGAGCAGTTCTTC	CASSLAGQGIYEQFF
.	TRBV5-5	.	TRBJ1-2	TGTGCCAGCAGCTTGGCCCCAGCTAACTATGGCTACACCTTC	CASSLAPANYGYTF
.	TRBV29-1	.	TRBJ2-7	TGCAGCGTGCGGGACAGCAAAACCTACGAGCAGTACTTC	CSVRDSKTYEQYF
.	TRBV5-4	.	TRBJ1-1	TGTGCCAGCAGCTTGGTAGGGGGGAACACTGAAGCTTTCTTT	CASSLVGGNTEAFF
TRBD2	TRBV2	.	TRBJ2-5	TGTGCCAGCAGGACTCGACTAGCGGGAGAAGAGACCCAGTACTTC	CASRTRLAGEETQYF
.	TRBV10-1	.	TRBJ2-3	TGCGCCAGCAGTCGAAGACTGGGCACAGATACGCAGTATTTT	CASSRRLGTDTQYF